This entry features one T cell receptor (beta chain) sequence. The data are from a study of control samples from healthy donors and cancer patients. The table came from immunoSEQ multiplex PCR; TCRdb's copy has only in-frame clones and leaves some out. The table records around 200,000 clones, just under 95% of them present only once. The length of the CDR3 is 16 residues. Germline trimming cut 2 bases from V and 2 bases from J; bases unmatched to any gene: 6. Germline V gene data show CDR1 as SEHNR and CDR2 as FQNEAQ (reference sequence). Sample: blood. The chain joins TRBV7-9 to TRBJ2-5; 9 nucleotides match TRBD1. This clonotype was obtained from a man aged 45-65 years in good health. CDR3 DNA: TGTGCCAGCAGCTTAACCGGACAGGGGCCACAAGAGACCCAGTACTTC. Translating gives CASSLTGQGPQETQYF.